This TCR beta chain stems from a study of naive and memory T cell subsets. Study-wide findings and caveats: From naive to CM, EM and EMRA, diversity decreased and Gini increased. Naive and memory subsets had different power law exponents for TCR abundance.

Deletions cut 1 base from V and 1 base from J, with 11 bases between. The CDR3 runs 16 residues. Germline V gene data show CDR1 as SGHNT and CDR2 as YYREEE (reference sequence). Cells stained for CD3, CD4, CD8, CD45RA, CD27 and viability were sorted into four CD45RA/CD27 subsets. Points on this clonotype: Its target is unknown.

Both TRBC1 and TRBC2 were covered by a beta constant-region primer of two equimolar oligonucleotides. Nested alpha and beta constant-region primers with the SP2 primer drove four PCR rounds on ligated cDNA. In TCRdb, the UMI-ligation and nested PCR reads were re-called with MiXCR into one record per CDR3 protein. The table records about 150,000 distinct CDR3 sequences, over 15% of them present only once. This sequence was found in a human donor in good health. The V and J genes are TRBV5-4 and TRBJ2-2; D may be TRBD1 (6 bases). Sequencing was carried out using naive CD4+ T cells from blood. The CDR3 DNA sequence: TGTGCCAGCAGCTTGCTGGGACAAGTGAACACCGGGGAGCTGTTTTTT. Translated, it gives CASSLLGQVNTGELFF.